This record looks at one TCR beta chain sequence and its context. Antigen specificity is unknown. These data originate in a study of cytomegalovirus exposure and HLA in healthy donors. TCRdb's copy holds only in-frame clones and misses some; the assay was immunoSEQ multiplex PCR. The sample holds around 98,000 clones, about 83% seen once. The CDR3 spans 15 residues. V gave up 4 bases and J gave up 0 bases, with 13 bases separating them. Germline lookup yields CDR1 SGHRS and CDR2 YFSETQ. Study observations and caveats: Most TCR sequences proved rare, with some public TCRs found in many donors. Specificity of a few CMV-associated chains for CMV antigens was verified in vitro. TCR clusters originating in the first cohort tended to co-occur in the roughly 130 validation repertoires, according to a later analysis. Associated with cytomegalovirus, according to the listing, were some 180 TCR beta chains.

This chain uses TRBV5-1 with TRBJ1-1; no clear D. This sequence originates from a woman aged 30 to 39 in good health and CMV-seronegative. Input material: PBMCs. The CDR3, as DNA: TGCGCCAGCAGCCTCTGGATAGGAGTGAACACTGAAGCTTTCTTT. Its protein product is CASSLWIGVNTEAFF.